This passage covers 30 T cell receptor beta chains from one sample sequenced in a study of T cells after yellow fever vaccination. MiXCR, applied by TCRdb to the 5' RACE reads, yields one record per CDR3 protein. The sample lists over 65,000 distinct CDR3 sequences; approximately 12% were seen once. The sample consisted of CD8+ T cells not binding an NS4B(214-222) dextramer, sorted from PBMCs, taken roughly 20 days after the first yellow fever vaccination. The receptors here all came from a man between 18 and 29 years old who received the YFV17D yellow fever vaccine.

This clonotype was observed a handful of times. The chain carries TRBV5-1 and TRBJ2-3, with 12 positions matching TRBD2. V was pared by 6 bases and J by 2 bases, with 7 bases of the junction left unmatched. Germline V gene sequence: CDR1 SGHRS, CDR2 YFSETQ. This CDR3 has 16 amino acids. This CDR3 reads CASTDGLAGTTDTQYF. DNA for the CDR3: TGCGCCAGCACCGACGGACTAGCGGGGACCACAGATACGCAGTATTTT.

The genes are TRBV7-3 and TRBJ2-1, with D hard to call. The CDR3 totals 12 residues. V shed 5 bases and J shed 8 bases, with 10 bases lying between them. CDR1 and CDR2 from the germline V gene are SGHTA and FQGTGA. The CDR3 loop reads CASSPAGHEQFF. The CDR3 DNA sequence: TGTGCCAGCAGCCCAGCAGGCCATGAGCAGTTCTTC.

V gene TRBV5-5 combines with J gene TRBJ2-1; no firm D call. Per the germline V gene, CDR1 is SGHKS and CDR2 is YYEKEE (reference sequence). The CDR3 sequence is 15 residues long. V gave up 5 bases and J gave up 5 bases, with 17 bases separating them. The CDR3 DNA is TGTGCCAGCAGGCCCCCGCCTCCAGATGACAATGAGCAGTTCTTC. Translating it yields CASRPPPPDDNEQFF.

This chain links TRBV20-1 with TRBJ2-7, with D possibly matching TRBD2 (5 bases). The CDR3 covers 16 residues. Trimming removed 0 bases at V and 1 base at J, with 16 bases between. Per germline, CDR1 DFQATT and CDR2 SNEGSKA (reference sequence). CDR3 sequence reads: CSARDRGGGYSYEQYF. The CDR3 bases are TGCAGTGCTAGAGACCGCGGAGGCGGCTATTCCTACGAGCAGTACTTC.

The chain uses TRBV12-3 or TRBV12-4 and TRBJ2-2; D gene uncertain. V was shortened by 3 bases and J by 5 bases, with 7 bases between the two germline ends. CDR3 length: 13 residues. The CDR3 here is CASSFLLTGELFF. The CDR3 nucleotides are TGTGCCAGCAGTTTCCTATTGACCGGGGAGCTGTTTTTT.

CDR3 coding DNA: TGTGCCAGCAGTTTATCAGCTAGCGGGCCACCAAGGGAGACCCAGTACTTC. Its translation: CASSLSASGPPRETQYF. The V call is TRBV27, the J call TRBJ2-5, with 8 bases that match TRBD2. The CDR3 sequence is 17 residues long. From germline, CDR1 is MNHEY and CDR2 SMNVEV (reference sequence). With V trimmed by 0 bases and J by 5 bases, 11 bases remained unmatched.

The genes are TRBV12-3 or TRBV12-4 and TRBJ2-2; 7 nucleotides agree with TRBD1. The CDR3 is 15 residues long. The junction had 8 bases not matched to a gene; V was cut back by 5 bases and J by 5 bases. CDR3 protein: CASSRPGQLTGELFF. The CDR3 nucleotides are TGTGCCAGCAGTCGACCGGGACAGTTGACCGGGGAGCTGTTTTTT.

The genes are TRBV6-5 and TRBJ2-7; 14 bases fit TRBD2. The V gene end was trimmed by 5 bases and the J gene end by 3 bases; junction bases not matched to a gene: 3. The CDR3 length is 15 residues. Germline CDR1 MNHEY, CDR2 SVGAGI. The CDR3 loop is CASSRLAGGNYEQYF. The CDR3 DNA sequence: TGTGCCAGCAGTCGACTAGCGGGGGGGAACTACGAGCAGTACTTC.

This clonotype was detected a few times. This chain joins TRBV3-1 and TRBJ2-1; D might be TRBD2 (5 bases). Between the trimmed V and J ends, which lost 0 bases and 10 bases, there was a span of 10 bases. CDR3 size: 13 residues. Germline V gene sequence: CDR1 LGHDT, CDR2 YNNKEL (reference sequence). CDR3 loop: CASSQDIPGEQFF. The CDR3, as DNA: TGTGCCAGCAGCCAAGATATTCCGGGGGAGCAGTTCTTC.

This clonotype came up many times. The rearrangement uses TRBV4-3 and TRBJ2-1; D is uncertain. The CDR3 has 13 amino acids. Germline V gene lookup returns CDR1 LGHNA and CDR2 YSLEER. Trimming cost V 0 bases and J 7 bases, with 7 bases left between them. DNA of the CDR3: TGCGCCAGCAGCCAAGAGGGGTGGAATGAGCAGTTCTTC. This translates into CASSQEGWNEQFF.

This sequence joins TRBV7-9 and TRBJ1-5, with no clear D. Germline CDR1 and CDR2: SEHNR and FQNEAQ (reference sequence). The CDR3 runs to 15 residues. The V gene lost 4 bases and the J gene lost 2 bases, with 12 bases spanning the gap. This CDR3 reads CASSSSTRGNQPQHF. The CDR3 nucleotides are TGTGCCAGCAGCTCAAGCACGAGGGGCAATCAGCCCCAGCATTTT.

The J gene is TRBJ1-2, the V gene TRBV4-1, with D tentatively TRBD1 (6 bases). Trimming stripped 0 bases from V and 8 bases from J, with 16 bases between. Germline V gene data show CDR1 as MGHRA and CDR2 as YSYEKL. The CDR3 is 15 residues long. DNA of the CDR3: TGCGCCAGCAGCCAAGAGCCCGCAGGGGCGGACGGCTACACCTTC. Encoded protein: CASSQEPAGADGYTF.

This clonotype was recorded at least ten times. The gene calls are TRBV7-2 and TRBJ2-1; 7 bases map to TRBD2. The CDR3 runs 16 residues. V lost 5 bases and J lost 5; bases outside the gene matches: 12. Germline V lookup: CDR1 SGHTA, CDR2 FQGNSA. The CDR3 here is CASSGAPGLFHNEQFF. The DNA of the CDR3 is TGTGCCAGCAGCGGTGCTCCGGGACTATTTCACAATGAGCAGTTCTTC.

The chain has TRBV7-2 and TRBJ2-7; the match to TRBD1 covers 9 bases. The germline V gene has CDR1 SGHTA and CDR2 FQGNSA. V was clipped by 5 bases and J by 0 bases; unmatched bases: 11. The CDR3 sequence is 17 residues long. The CDR3 protein is CASSVSGQGVLSYEQYV. As DNA, the CDR3 is TGTGCCAGCAGCGTTTCGGGACAGGGTGTGCTCTCCTACGAGCAGTACGTC.

This clonotype was observed many times. V is TRBV7-2 and J is TRBJ2-1; D is unresolved. From germline, CDR1 is SGHTA and CDR2 FQGNSA. The CDR3 length is 12 residues. Trimming removed 3 bases at V and 2 bases at J, with 2 bases between. CDR3 coding DNA: TGTGCCAGCAGCTTCGCCTACAATGAGCAGTTCTTC. Amino acids: CASSFAYNEQFF.

This clonotype was detected a few times. This chain joins TRBV11-2 and TRBJ2-5; no clear D. CDR3 length: 13 amino acids. Germline lookup yields CDR1 SGHAT and CDR2 FQNNGV. V was pared by 1 base and J by 4 bases, with 7 bases between. The CDR3 loop is CASSLGVGETQYF. The CDR3 DNA reads TGTGCCAGCAGCTTAGGGGTGGGAGAGACCCAGTACTTC.

This clonotype has just a few counts. The chain uses TRBV11-2 and TRBJ2-2; D is unclear. V lost 5 bases and J 6 bases, leaving 16 bases between the germline ends. The CDR3 runs to 15 residues. Germline loops: CDR1 SGHAT, CDR2 FQNNGV. The DNA for the CDR3 is TGTGCCAGCAGCAACCCGGGCCCCCTGTCCGGGGAGCTGTTTTTT. Its translation is CASSNPGPLSGELFF.

This clonotype was seen ten or more times. The genes are TRBV7-6 and TRBJ2-3; D not certain. The CDR3 contains 13 residues. CDR1 SGHVS and CDR2 FNYEAQ come from the germline V gene. V was clipped by 2 bases and J by 1 base, with 4 bases between them. CDR3 protein: CASSLQGTDTQYF. For the CDR3, the DNA is TGTGCCAGCAGCTTACAGGGCACAGATACGCAGTATTTT.

This clonotype came up many times. V and J are TRBV29-1 and TRBJ2-5, with TRBD2 matching 7 bases. The CDR3 totals 15 residues. Unmatched junction bases numbered 6, after V lost 1 base and J lost 1 base. The germline V gene has CDR1 SQVTM and CDR2 ANQGSEA. The CDR3 nucleotides are TGCAGCGTTGAAGGGTCGGGGGGACGCCAAGAGACCCAGTACTTC. This gives the protein CSVEGSGGRQETQYF.

This clonotype has just a few counts. The chain is built from TRBV7-9 and TRBJ2-1; a possible D gene is TRBD2 (5 bases). The CDR3 runs 16 residues. The V and J ends lost 0 bases and 5 bases respectively, with 14 bases between them. Per the germline V gene, CDR1 is SEHNR and CDR2 is FQNEAQ (reference sequence). The CDR3 is CASSLAEVGAHNEQFF. The CDR3 DNA is TGTGCCAGCAGCTTAGCGGAGGTTGGCGCCCACAATGAGCAGTTCTTC.

This clonotype was recorded a few times. This chain links TRBV6-1 with TRBJ2-1; 7 bases are a match to TRBD1. V trimming: 6 bases; J trimming: 5 bases; junction bases outside the gene matches: 4. The germline gives CDR1 MNHNS, CDR2 SASEGT. The CDR3 runs 13 residues. CDR3 nucleotides: TGTGCCAGCAGCCACAGGGGACACAATGAGCAGTTCTTC. This gives the protein CASSHRGHNEQFF.

The chain recombines TRBV5-1 with TRBJ2-1; tentatively, D is TRBD2 (6 bases). This CDR3 spans 15 amino acids. Germline values: CDR1 SGHRS, CDR2 YFSETQ. V was cut by 0 bases and J by 2 bases, with 9 bases left in between. CDR3 protein: CASSLVAGPYNEQFF. The CDR3 nucleotides are TGCGCCAGCAGCTTGGTTGCGGGGCCCTACAATGAGCAGTTCTTC.

This chain uses TRBV4-1 with TRBJ1-1; 8 positions agree with TRBD1. Unmatched junction bases numbered 4, after V lost 2 bases and J lost 2 bases. The CDR3 consists of 15 residues. Per germline, CDR1 MGHRA and CDR2 YSYEKL. The CDR3 nucleotides are TGCGCCAGCAGCCAACTAACAGGGGGAAACACTGAAGCTTTCTTT. This codes for CASSQLTGGNTEAFF.

This clonotype was found a few times. The chain uses TRBV4-1 and TRBJ2-2, with 9 bases that match TRBD1. Germline CDR1 MGHRA, CDR2 YSYEKL. The CDR3 contains 15 residues. The trim removed 8 bases at V and 4 bases at J, leaving 8 bases unmatched. Written as DNA, the CDR3 is TGCGCCAGCGGGCCACGGACAGGGGTCACCGGGGAGCTGTTTTTT. Its translation: CASGPRTGVTGELFF.

The V and J genes are TRBV11-2 and TRBJ2-2; the D is unclear. V was shortened by 4 bases and J by 6 bases, with 3 bases between the two germline ends. Germline CDR1 is SGHAT and CDR2 is FQNNGV. The CDR3 totals 11 residues. The CDR3 bases are TGTGCCAGCAGCTCCCCCGGGGAGCTGTTTTTT. Amino acid sequence: CASSSPGELFF.

In its sample, this clonotype was seen a few times. The chain recombines TRBV12-3 or TRBV12-4 with TRBJ1-6; no reliable D call. This CDR3 is built from 15 residues. V lost 5 bases to trimming and J lost 2 bases, with 10 bases between them. CDR3 DNA: TGTGCCAGCAGTCCCCTGACGACCTATAATTCACCCCTCCACTTT. It is translated as CASSPLTTYNSPLHF.

The chain carries TRBV6-1 and TRBJ1-4; possibly TRBD1 for D (6 bases). The CDR3 covers 15 residues. V lost 5 bases and J lost 0, with 10 bases in between. Germline CDR1 is MNHNS and CDR2 is SASEGT. The CDR3 loop is CASSPRTATNEKLFF. DNA for the CDR3: TGTGCCAGCAGTCCTCGGACAGCAACTAATGAAAAACTGTTTTTT.

The chain combines TRBV11-1 with TRBJ1-2; TRBD1 might be the D (5 bases). This CDR3 comprises 18 residues. V was clipped by 3 bases and J by 2 bases, with 22 bases between them. The germline V gene encodes CDR1 SGHAT and CDR2 FQDESV (reference sequence). The CDR3 DNA reads as TGTGCCAGCAGCTTCCCCGGGACCGCCCAGATATCAAACTATGGCTACACCTTC. It encodes CASSFPGTAQISNYGYTF.

This chain joins TRBV19 and TRBJ2-3; D is uncertain. This CDR3 contains 14 residues. Trimming pared 4 bases from V and 1 base from J, leaving 9 bases between. The germline gives CDR1 LNHDA, CDR2 SQIVND (reference sequence). CDR3 sequence (DNA): TGTGCCAGTAGTAGTCGTCCTGGCACAGATACGCAGTATTTT. Translating it yields CASSSRPGTDTQYF.

This clonotype showed up just a few times. The J gene is TRBJ2-7, the V gene TRBV9; possibly TRBD2 for D (6 bases). Germline CDR1 and CDR2: SGDLS and YYNGEE. V was cut by 1 base and J by 2 bases, with 16 bases left in between. The CDR3 totals 16 residues. The CDR3 sequence is CASSVPRDSITYEQYV. The CDR3 DNA reads as TGTGCCAGCAGCGTACCTCGGGACTCAATTACCTACGAGCAGTACGTC.